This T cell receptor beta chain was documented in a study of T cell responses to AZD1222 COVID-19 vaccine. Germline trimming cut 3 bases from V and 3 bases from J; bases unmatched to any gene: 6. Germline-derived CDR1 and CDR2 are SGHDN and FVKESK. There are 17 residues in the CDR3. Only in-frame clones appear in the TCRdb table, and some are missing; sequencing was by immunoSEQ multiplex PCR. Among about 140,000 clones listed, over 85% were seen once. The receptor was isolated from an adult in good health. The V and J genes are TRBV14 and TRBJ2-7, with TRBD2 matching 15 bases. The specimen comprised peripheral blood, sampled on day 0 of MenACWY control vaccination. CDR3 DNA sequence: TGTGCCAGCAGCCAGGGACTAGCGGGGGGAGGAGACTACGAGCAGTACTTC. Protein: CASSQGLAGGGDYEQYF. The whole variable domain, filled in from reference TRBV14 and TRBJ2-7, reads EAGVTQFPSHSVIEKGQTVTLRCDPISGHDNLYWYRRVMGKEIKFLLHFVKESKQDESGMPNNRFLAERTGGTYSTLKVQPAELEDSGVYFCASSQGLAGGGDYEQYFGPGTRLTVT.